This is a list of T cell receptor beta chains from one sample in a study of multiple sclerosis patients with progressive multifocal leukoencephalopathy. Generated by immunoSEQ multiplex PCR, the TCRdb table keeps only in-frame clones and is missing some. The sample includes approximately 27,000 clones, 85% to 90% of them seen just once. Sequenced material: PBMCs. The receptors here all came from a human donor with multiple sclerosis. Both conserved end residues are part of each CDR3. The order of the fields is clone size, J gene, CDR3 length, D gene, V gene, CDR3 DNA, CDR3 protein. D genes are given only for firm matches. For some rows the clone size is stated as once, few or many, or as a class when expanded; others skip it.

clone size: -
J gene: TRBJ2-1
CDR3 length: 14
D gene: -
V gene: TRBV4-1
CDR3 DNA: TGCGCCAGCAGCCTGCGAACTAGTTACAATGAGCAGTTCTTC
CDR3 protein: CASSLRTSYNEQFF

clone size: few
J gene: TRBJ1-1
CDR3 length: 15
D gene: -
V gene: TRBV7-9
CDR3 DNA: TGTGCCAGCAGCTTATACAGGCTACTGAACACTGAAGCTTTCTTT
CDR3 protein: CASSLYRLLNTEAFF

clone size: few
J gene: TRBJ2-6
CDR3 length: 16
D gene: -
V gene: TRBV4-2
CDR3 DNA: TGTGCCAGCAGCCAAGATGGTCTAGCGGGGGCCAACGTCCTGACTTTC
CDR3 protein: CASSQDGLAGANVLTF

clone size: -
J gene: TRBJ1-5
CDR3 length: 14
D gene: -
V gene: TRBV4-1
CDR3 DNA: TGCGCCAGCAGCCAAGATCGGCAGAATCAGCCCCAGCATTTT
CDR3 protein: CASSQDRQNQPQHF

clone size: -
J gene: TRBJ1-3
CDR3 length: 16
D gene: -
V gene: TRBV30
CDR3 DNA: TGTGCCTGGAGGCCCTACAGACCGGTCTCTGGAAACACCATATATTTT
CDR3 protein: CAWRPYRPVSGNTIYF

clone size: -
J gene: TRBJ1-1
CDR3 length: 13
D gene: -
V gene: TRBV5-6
CDR3 DNA: TGTGCCAGCAGAACTACAGGGTTCACTGAAGCTTTCTTT
CDR3 protein: CASRTTGFTEAFF

clone size: -
J gene: TRBJ1-4
CDR3 length: 13
D gene: -
V gene: TRBV15
CDR3 DNA: TGTGCCACCAGCAGAGACCCAGGGGAAAAACTGTTTTTT
CDR3 protein: CATSRDPGEKLFF

clone size: once
J gene: TRBJ1-1
CDR3 length: 11
D gene: -
V gene: TRBV7-3
CDR3 DNA: TGTGCCAGCAGCTTGGGGGTTGAAGCTTTCTTT
CDR3 protein: CASSLGVEAFF

clone size: -
J gene: TRBJ2-5
CDR3 length: 17
D gene: -
V gene: TRBV15
CDR3 DNA: TGTGCCACCAGCAGAGGGGGCAGGGGGGGAAACCAAGAGACCCAGTACTTC
CDR3 protein: CATSRGGRGGNQETQYF

clone size: -
J gene: TRBJ2-1
CDR3 length: 18
D gene: TRBD2
V gene: TRBV11-2
CDR3 DNA: TGTGCCAGCAGCTTCTTCGGCGGGGGGCCTACTAATTACAATGAGCAGTTCTTC
CDR3 protein: CASSFFGGGPTNYNEQFF

clone size: -
J gene: TRBJ2-2
CDR3 length: 13
D gene: TRBD1
V gene: TRBV6-5
CDR3 DNA: TGTGCCAGTGACAGGGGGAACACCGGGGAGCTGTTTTTT
CDR3 protein: CASDRGNTGELFF

clone size: -
J gene: TRBJ1-4
CDR3 length: 15
D gene: -
V gene: TRBV10-3
CDR3 DNA: TGTGCCATCAGTGAGTCCGTTGCAACTAATGAAAAACTGTTTTTT
CDR3 protein: CAISESVATNEKLFF

clone size: once
J gene: TRBJ2-7
CDR3 length: 13
D gene: -
V gene: TRBV7-8
CDR3 DNA: TGTGCCAGCGCAACAGGGGAGGTCTACGAGCAGTACTTC
CDR3 protein: CASATGEVYEQYF

clone size: -
J gene: TRBJ2-7
CDR3 length: 15
D gene: TRBD2
V gene: TRBV6-5
CDR3 DNA: TGTGCCAGCAGTCCCGCGGGACTAGAATACTACGAGCAGTACTTC
CDR3 protein: CASSPAGLEYYEQYF

clone size: -
J gene: TRBJ2-3
CDR3 length: 14
D gene: -
V gene: TRBV30
CDR3 DNA: TGTGCCTGGAAAGTAGGGCGGGGCACAGATACGCAGTATTTT
CDR3 protein: CAWKVGRGTDTQYF

clone size: -
J gene: TRBJ1-2
CDR3 length: 14
D gene: -
V gene: TRBV25-1
CDR3 DNA: TGTGCCAGCAGTGATGACACTGCTAACTATGGCTACACCTTC
CDR3 protein: CASSDDTANYGYTF

clone size: -
J gene: TRBJ1-2
CDR3 length: 12
D gene: -
V gene: TRBV5-4
CDR3 DNA: TGTGCCAGCAGCTTGACAGGGCTGGGCTACACCTTC
CDR3 protein: CASSLTGLGYTF

clone size: -
J gene: TRBJ1-2
CDR3 length: 15
D gene: -
V gene: TRBV5-6
CDR3 DNA: TGTGCCAGCAGCTTGTCCCAGGGCGCAAGGTATGGCTACACCTTC
CDR3 protein: CASSLSQGARYGYTF

clone size: -
J gene: TRBJ2-5
CDR3 length: 17
D gene: -
V gene: TRBV18
CDR3 DNA: TGTGCCAGCTCACATTTTGGGACCCTCGATTCCCAAGAGACCCAGTACTTC
CDR3 protein: CASSHFGTLDSQETQYF

clone size: -
J gene: TRBJ1-4
CDR3 length: 17
D gene: -
V gene: TRBV11-2
CDR3 DNA: TGTGCCAGCAGCTTTGCCCGAACAGGGCAACTAGGAGAAAAACTGTTTTTT
CDR3 protein: CASSFARTGQLGEKLFF

clone size: -
J gene: TRBJ2-5
CDR3 length: 15
D gene: -
V gene: TRBV9
CDR3 DNA: TGTGCCAGCAGCTCCGTGGTTGGGGGCTTAGAGACCCAGTACTTC
CDR3 protein: CASSSVVGGLETQYF

clone size: once
J gene: TRBJ1-1
CDR3 length: 15
D gene: -
V gene: TRBV7-9
CDR3 DNA: TGTGCCAGCAGCCCCCCGGGCAGGATGAACACTGAAGCTTTCTTT
CDR3 protein: CASSPPGRMNTEAFF

clone size: -
J gene: TRBJ1-1
CDR3 length: 14
D gene: -
V gene: TRBV10-2
CDR3 DNA: TGCGCCAGCAGTGATAGAGTTGGGGCAGCTGAAGCTTTCTTT
CDR3 protein: CASSDRVGAAEAFF

clone size: -
J gene: TRBJ2-2
CDR3 length: 15
D gene: -
V gene: TRBV5-6
CDR3 DNA: TGTGCCAGCAGCTTGGTGTGGCAACGGACCGGGGAGCTGTTTTTT
CDR3 protein: CASSLVWQRTGELFF

clone size: -
J gene: TRBJ2-7
CDR3 length: 15
D gene: -
V gene: TRBV5-8
CDR3 DNA: TGTGCCAGCAGCTTGGGGCAGGGGGGAGCCTACGAGCAGTACTTC
CDR3 protein: CASSLGQGGAYEQYF

clone size: -
J gene: TRBJ2-7
CDR3 length: 15
D gene: -
V gene: TRBV9
CDR3 DNA: TGTGCCAGCAGCGCGTCCCAGGCCCATTCCTACGAGCAGTACTTC
CDR3 protein: CASSASQAHSYEQYF

clone size: -
J gene: TRBJ2-7
CDR3 length: 16
D gene: -
V gene: TRBV7-9
CDR3 DNA: TGTGCCAGCAGCCCGGGACACGGGGGCCTCACTTACGAGCAGTACTTC
CDR3 protein: CASSPGHGGLTYEQYF

clone size: -
J gene: TRBJ1-5
CDR3 length: 15
D gene: -
V gene: TRBV6-1
CDR3 DNA: TGTGCCAGCAGTGAATCTACAGGGAACAATCAGCCCCAGCATTTT
CDR3 protein: CASSESTGNNQPQHF

clone size: -
J gene: TRBJ1-1
CDR3 length: 13
D gene: TRBD1
V gene: TRBV10-3
CDR3 DNA: TGTGCCACCCAACGACAGGGGGCCACTGAAGCTTTCTTT
CDR3 protein: CATQRQGATEAFF

clone size: -
J gene: TRBJ2-1
CDR3 length: 13
D gene: -
V gene: TRBV15
CDR3 DNA: TGTGCCACCAGCAGAGATCGGCACAATGAGCAGTTCTTC
CDR3 protein: CATSRDRHNEQFF

clone size: -
J gene: TRBJ2-6
CDR3 length: 18
D gene: TRBD1
V gene: TRBV7-3
CDR3 DNA: TGTGCCAGCAGCTTAACTCCGGGACAGGGGAGCGGGGCCAACGTCCTGACTTTC
CDR3 protein: CASSLTPGQGSGANVLTF

clone size: -
J gene: TRBJ2-5
CDR3 length: 16
D gene: TRBD2
V gene: TRBV4-3
CDR3 DNA: TGCGCCAGCAGCCGTCAACCGGGACTAGCTGTGGAGACCCAGTACTTC
CDR3 protein: CASSRQPGLAVETQYF

clone size: -
J gene: TRBJ2-2
CDR3 length: 14
D gene: -
V gene: TRBV7-6
CDR3 DNA: TGTGCCAGCAGCTTAGAGGGGAACACCGGGGAGCTGTTTTTT
CDR3 protein: CASSLEGNTGELFF

clone size: few
J gene: TRBJ1-5
CDR3 length: 14
D gene: -
V gene: TRBV7-9
CDR3 DNA: TGTGCCAGCAGCTTAGGACTTGGTAGTCAGCCCCAGCATTTT
CDR3 protein: CASSLGLGSQPQHF

clone size: -
J gene: TRBJ1-2
CDR3 length: 15
D gene: -
V gene: TRBV18
CDR3 DNA: TGTGCCAGCTCACCACCGGGGGGTAACGGCTATGGCTACACCTTC
CDR3 protein: CASSPPGGNGYGYTF